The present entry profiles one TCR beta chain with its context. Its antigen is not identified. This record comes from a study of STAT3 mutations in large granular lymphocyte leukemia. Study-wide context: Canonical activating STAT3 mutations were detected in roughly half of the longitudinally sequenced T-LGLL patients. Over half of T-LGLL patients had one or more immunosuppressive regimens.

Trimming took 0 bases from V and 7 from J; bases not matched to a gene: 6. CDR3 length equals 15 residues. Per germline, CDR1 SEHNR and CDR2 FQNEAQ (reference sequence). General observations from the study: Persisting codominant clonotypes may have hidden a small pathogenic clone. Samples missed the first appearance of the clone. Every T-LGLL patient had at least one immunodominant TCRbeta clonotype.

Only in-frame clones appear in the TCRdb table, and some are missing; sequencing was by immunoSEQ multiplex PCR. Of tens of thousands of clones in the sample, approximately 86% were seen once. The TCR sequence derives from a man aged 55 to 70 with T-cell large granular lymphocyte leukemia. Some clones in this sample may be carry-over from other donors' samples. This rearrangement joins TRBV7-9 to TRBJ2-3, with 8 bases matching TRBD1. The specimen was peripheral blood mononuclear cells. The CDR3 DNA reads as TGTGCCAGCAGCTTAGCGACAGGGGAAGGTCATACGCAGTATTTT. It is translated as CASSLATGEGHTQYF.